This T cell receptor (beta chain) stems from a study of CD8+CD57+ T cells in acquired aplastic anemia. Germline V lookup: CDR1 SGHVS, CDR2 FNYEAQ. The CDR3 is 14 residues long. As concerns this clonotype: Germline and junction disagree at one end, which may indicate a read error.

Patients included in sequencing had previously demonstrated CD8+CD57+ cell expansion by flow cytometry. Template material for TCR beta VDJ and CDR3 profiling consisted of genomic DNA. Each CDR3 protein gets one entry after TCRdb re-called the reads with MiXCR. The sample holds approximately 250,000 distinct CDR3 sequences, approximately 86% seen once. The sequenced material came from sorted CD4+, CD8+, or CD8+CD57+ T cells (not recorded which) from PBMCs. The J gene is TRBJ2-3, the V gene TRBV7-6; 8 positions agree with TRBD2. The clonotype was recovered from a human donor with aplastic anemia. CDR3 loop: CASSFGRDPQTFGF. Written as DNA, the CDR3 is TGTGCCAGCAGCTTCGGGAGGGATCCCCAGACGTTCGGTTTT.